This T cell receptor beta chain was captured in a study of liver allograft versus peripheral blood T cells. Background on the study: The authors compared T cell receptor repertoires in transplanted livers with recipients' peripheral blood repertoires. Regarding the study as a whole: Reportedly, the T cell receptor repertoires present inside liver allografts differed from those in peripheral blood.

This CDR3 has 14 residues. The germline CDR1 and CDR2 sequences are SGHTA and FQGNSA. J gave up 3 bases and V 5 bases, and 4 bases lay outside the gene matches. As concerns this clonotype: Its specificity is not known.

Each CDR3 protein gets one entry after TCRdb re-called the reads with MiXCR. Of some 3,700 distinct CDR3 sequences listed, 16% were seen once; the top ten hold 21%. This TCR derives from a human patient who had a liver transplant. The graft donor may have given rise to some T cells. V and J are TRBV7-2 and TRBJ2-7; TRBD2 matches at 10 bases. The CDR3 reads CASSRSSGGYEQYF. The CDR3 coding sequence is TGTGCCAGCAGCCGCTCTAGCGGGGGCTACGAGCAGTACTTC.